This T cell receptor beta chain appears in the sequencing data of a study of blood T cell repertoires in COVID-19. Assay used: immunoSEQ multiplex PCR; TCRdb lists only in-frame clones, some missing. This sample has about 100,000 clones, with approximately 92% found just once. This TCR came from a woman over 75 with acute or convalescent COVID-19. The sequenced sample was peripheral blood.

The CDR3 DNA reads as TGTGCCAGCAGCTTGTTGGCGGGGCTGAGCTCCTACGAGCAGTACTTC. This translates into CASSLLAGLSSYEQYF. The chain employs TRBV7-9 and TRBJ2-7, with TRBD2 as a possible D gene (6 bases). Germline lookup yields CDR1 SEHNR and CDR2 FQNEAQ (reference sequence). Trimming removed 3 bases at V and 0 bases at J, with 15 bases between. CDR3 size: 16 residues. The whole variable domain, filled in from reference TRBV7-9 and TRBJ2-7, reads DTGVSQNPRHKITKRGQNVTFRCDPISEHNRLYWYRQTLGQGPEFLTYFQNEAQLEKSRLLSDRFSAERPKGSFSTLEIQRTEQGDSAMYLCASSLLAGLSSYEQYFGPGTRLTVT.